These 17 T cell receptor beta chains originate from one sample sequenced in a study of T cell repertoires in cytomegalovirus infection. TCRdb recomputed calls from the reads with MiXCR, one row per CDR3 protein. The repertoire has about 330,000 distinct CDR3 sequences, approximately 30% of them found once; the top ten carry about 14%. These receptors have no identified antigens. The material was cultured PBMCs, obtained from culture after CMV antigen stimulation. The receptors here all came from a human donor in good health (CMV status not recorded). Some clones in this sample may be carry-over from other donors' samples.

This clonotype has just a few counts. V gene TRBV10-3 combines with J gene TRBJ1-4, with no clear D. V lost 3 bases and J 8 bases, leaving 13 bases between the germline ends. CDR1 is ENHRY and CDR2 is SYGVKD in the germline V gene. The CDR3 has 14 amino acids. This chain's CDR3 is CAISDPDLTEKLFF. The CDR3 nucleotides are TGTGCCATCAGTGACCCGGACCTGACAGAAAAACTGTTTTTT.

This CDR3 is CASSLTLASTDTQYF. The CDR3 coding sequence is TGTGCCAGCAGCTTAACCCTAGCGAGCACAGATACGCAGTATTTT. This chain connects TRBV7-2 to TRBJ2-3; possible D gene TRBD2, 6 bases. V lost 2 bases and J lost 0, with 9 bases in between. The CDR3 loop spans 15 amino acids. Per the germline V gene, CDR1 is SGHTA and CDR2 is FQGNSA.

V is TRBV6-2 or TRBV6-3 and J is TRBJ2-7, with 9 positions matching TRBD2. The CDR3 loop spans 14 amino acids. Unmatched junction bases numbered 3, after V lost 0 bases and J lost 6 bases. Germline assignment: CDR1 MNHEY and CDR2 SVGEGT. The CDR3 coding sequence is TGTGCCAGCAGTTACTCCCTAGCGGGACGCGAGCAGTACTTC. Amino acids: CASSYSLAGREQYF.

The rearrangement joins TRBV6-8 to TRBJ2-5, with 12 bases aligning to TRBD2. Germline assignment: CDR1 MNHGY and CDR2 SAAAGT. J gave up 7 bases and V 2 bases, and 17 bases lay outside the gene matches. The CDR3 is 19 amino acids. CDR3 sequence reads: CASSYHAKPGLAGPLTQYF. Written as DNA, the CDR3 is TGTGCCAGCAGTTACCACGCTAAACCGGGACTAGCGGGTCCCTTGACCCAGTACTTC.

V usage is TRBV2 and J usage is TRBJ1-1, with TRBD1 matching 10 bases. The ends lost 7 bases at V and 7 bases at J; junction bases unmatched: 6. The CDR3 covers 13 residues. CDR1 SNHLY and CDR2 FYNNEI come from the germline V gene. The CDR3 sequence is CASTDRGAREAFF. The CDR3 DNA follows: TGTGCCAGCACGGACAGGGGGGCCCGTGAAGCTTTCTTT.

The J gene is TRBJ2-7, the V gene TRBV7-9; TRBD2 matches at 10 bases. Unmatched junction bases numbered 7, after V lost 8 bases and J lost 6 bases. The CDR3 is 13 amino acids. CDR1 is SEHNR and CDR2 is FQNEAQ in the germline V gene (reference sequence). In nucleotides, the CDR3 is TGTGCCAGCGCTAGCGGGAGATGGCGCGAGCAGTACGTC. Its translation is CASASGRWREQYV.

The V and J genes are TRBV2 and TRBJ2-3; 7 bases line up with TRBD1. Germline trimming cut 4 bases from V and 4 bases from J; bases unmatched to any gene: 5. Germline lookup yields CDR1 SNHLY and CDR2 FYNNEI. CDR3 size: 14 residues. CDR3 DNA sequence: TGTGCCAGCAGTGGAGAGGACAGGCCAGATACGCAGTATTTT. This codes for CASSGEDRPDTQYF.

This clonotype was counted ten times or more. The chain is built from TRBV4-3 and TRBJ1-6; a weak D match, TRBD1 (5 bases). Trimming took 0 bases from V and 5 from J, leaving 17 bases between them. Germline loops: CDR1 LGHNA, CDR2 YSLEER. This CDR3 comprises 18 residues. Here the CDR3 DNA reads TGCGCCAGCAGCCAAGACCGGGACGAAGGAGTCGATAATTCACCCCTCCACTTT. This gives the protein CASSQDRDEGVDNSPLHF.

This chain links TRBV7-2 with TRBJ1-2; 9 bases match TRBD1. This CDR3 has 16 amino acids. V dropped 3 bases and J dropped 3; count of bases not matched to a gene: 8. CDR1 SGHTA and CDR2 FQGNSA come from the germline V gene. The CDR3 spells CASSFIGQGLYYGYTF. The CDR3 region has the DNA TGTGCCAGCAGCTTCATAGGACAGGGGTTGTACTATGGCTACACCTTC.

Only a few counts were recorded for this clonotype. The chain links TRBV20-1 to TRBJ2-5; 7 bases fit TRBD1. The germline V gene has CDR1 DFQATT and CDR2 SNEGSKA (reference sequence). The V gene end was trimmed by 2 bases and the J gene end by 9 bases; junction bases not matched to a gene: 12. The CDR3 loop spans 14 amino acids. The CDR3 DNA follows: TGCAGTGCTAGACCCACGACAGGGCCCCGGGCCCAGTACTTC. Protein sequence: CSARPTTGPRAQYF.

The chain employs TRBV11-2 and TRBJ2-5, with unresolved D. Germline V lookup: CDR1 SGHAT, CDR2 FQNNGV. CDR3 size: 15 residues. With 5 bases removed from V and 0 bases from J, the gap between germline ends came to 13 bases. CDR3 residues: CASSPTPRYQETQYF. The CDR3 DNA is TGTGCCAGCAGCCCCACCCCCCGGTACCAAGAGACCCAGTACTTC.

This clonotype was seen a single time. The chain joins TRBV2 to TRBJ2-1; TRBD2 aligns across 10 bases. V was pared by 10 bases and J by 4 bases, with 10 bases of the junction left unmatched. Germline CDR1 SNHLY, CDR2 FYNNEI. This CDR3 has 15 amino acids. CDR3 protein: CAINEREGRYNEQFF. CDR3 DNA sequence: TGTGCCATCAATGAGCGGGAGGGCCGTTACAATGAGCAGTTCTTC.

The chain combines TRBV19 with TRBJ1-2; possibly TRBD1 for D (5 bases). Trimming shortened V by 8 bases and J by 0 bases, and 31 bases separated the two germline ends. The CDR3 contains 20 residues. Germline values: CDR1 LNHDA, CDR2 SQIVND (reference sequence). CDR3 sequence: CASVPPTRGPEQLANYGYTF. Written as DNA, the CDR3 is TGTGCCAGTGTACCCCCAACCCGGGGACCGGAACAACTAGCTAACTATGGCTACACCTTC.

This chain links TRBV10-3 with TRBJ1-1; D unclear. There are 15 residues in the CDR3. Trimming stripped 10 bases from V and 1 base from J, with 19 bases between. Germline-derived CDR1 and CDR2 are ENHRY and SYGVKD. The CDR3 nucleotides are TGTGCCACTCGGCTGGCGGAGACCTCGAACACTGAAGCTTTCTTT. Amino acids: CATRLAETSNTEAFF.

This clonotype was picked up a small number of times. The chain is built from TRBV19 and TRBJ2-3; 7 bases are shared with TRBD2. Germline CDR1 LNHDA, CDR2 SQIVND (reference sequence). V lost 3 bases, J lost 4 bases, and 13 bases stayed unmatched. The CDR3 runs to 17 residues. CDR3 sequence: CASSMIGGAGAPDTQYF. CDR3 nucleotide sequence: TGTGCCAGTAGTATGATCGGTGGGGCGGGAGCACCAGATACGCAGTATTTT.

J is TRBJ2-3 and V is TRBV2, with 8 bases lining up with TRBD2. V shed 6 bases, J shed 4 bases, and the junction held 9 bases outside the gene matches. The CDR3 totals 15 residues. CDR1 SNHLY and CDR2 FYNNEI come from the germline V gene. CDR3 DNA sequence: TGTGCCAGCAGAAAAAGCGGGAGAGGGGCAGATACGCAGTATTTT. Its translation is CASRKSGRGADTQYF. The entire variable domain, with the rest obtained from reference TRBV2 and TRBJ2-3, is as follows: EPEVTQTPSHQVTQMGQEVILRCVPISNHLYFYWYRQILGQKVEFLVSFYNNEISEKSEIFDDQFSVERPDGSNFTLKIRSTKLEDSAMYFCASRKSGRGADTQYFGPGTRLTVL.

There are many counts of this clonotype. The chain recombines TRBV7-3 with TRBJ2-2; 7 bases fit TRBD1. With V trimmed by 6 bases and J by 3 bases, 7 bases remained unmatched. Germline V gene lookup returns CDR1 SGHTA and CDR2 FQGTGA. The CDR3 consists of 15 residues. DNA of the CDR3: TGTGCCAGCAGTCCCACCCAGGGGGACACCGGGGAGCTGTTTTTT. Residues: CASSPTQGDTGELFF.